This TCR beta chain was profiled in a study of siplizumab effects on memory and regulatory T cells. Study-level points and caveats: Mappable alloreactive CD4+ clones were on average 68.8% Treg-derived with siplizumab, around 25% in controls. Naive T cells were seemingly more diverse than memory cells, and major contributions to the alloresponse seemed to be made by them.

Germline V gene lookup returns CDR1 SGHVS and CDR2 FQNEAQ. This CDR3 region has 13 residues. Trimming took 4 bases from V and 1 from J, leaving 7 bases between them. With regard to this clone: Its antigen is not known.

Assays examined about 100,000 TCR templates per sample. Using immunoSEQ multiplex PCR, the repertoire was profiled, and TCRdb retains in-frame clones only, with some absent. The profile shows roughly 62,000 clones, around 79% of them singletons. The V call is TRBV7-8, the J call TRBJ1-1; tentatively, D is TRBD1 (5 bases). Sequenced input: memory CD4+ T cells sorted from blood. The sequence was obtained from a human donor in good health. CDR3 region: CASSSQGNTEAFF. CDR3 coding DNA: TGTGCCAGCAGCTCCCAGGGGAACACTGAAGCTTTCTTT.